The source of this T cell receptor (beta chain) is a study of beta chain features in type 1 diabetes listed by TCRdb under 2018. With regard to the full study: Patients and healthy donors did not differ in mean age, gender distribution, total cell number or subset yield. Regulatory and stem cell-like memory subsets were obtained from only 8 patients and about 8 healthy donors, while naive and central memory subsets were obtained from all 30 or so donors. A total of around 110,000,000 sorted cells were examined across all samples, and RNA yield correlated strongly with the number of cells per subset. In the study, TCRB repertoires of sorted circulating CD4+ T cell subsets from recently diagnosed type 1 diabetes patients were compared with those of matched healthy donors. Study-level results and caveats: Because small numbers of individuals were included in the HLA sub-analyses, any influence of HLA type on TCRB rearrangement was left unresolved. Type 1 diabetes patients showed a moderate but significant shortening of TCRB CDR3 length in all four CD4+ subsets. Shorter templates might have been favored by PCR, but patient and control samples were amplified and corrected together, so both groups would have been affected equally by any skew. Because cDNA was sequenced instead of genomic DNA, highly expressing activated cells could be over-represented, though the groups showed no difference in activation or CD3 levels. At VDJ recombination sites, type 1 diabetes patients had fewer insertions and more deleted nucleotides, which implies abnormalities in thymic rearrangement. Naive, central memory and regulatory TCRB repertoires appeared to be more alike among patients than among healthy donors.

From each donor, a single peripheral blood sample of approximately 120 mL on average was drawn into heparinised tubes. Using a panel that included CD45RO, CCR7, CD25, CD127, CD95 and CD27, naive, central memory, regulatory and stem cell-like memory CD4+ T cells were sorted on a BD FACSAria II. All sorted populations exceeded 95% purity. PBMCs were separated immediately by Lymphoprep density gradient centrifugation and were stained directly, without being cultured. So that batch effects would be minimized, each experiment stained and sorted samples in pairs, pairing one healthy donor with one patient. This clone was observed a few times. What antigen it recognizes has not been identified. No quality values exist for individual bases; no much larger clone is one base distant. The entire isolated RNA was reverse transcribed using the High Capacity cDNA Reverse Transcription Kit, and thus expressed TCRB transcripts were sequenced. Deep immunoSEQ sequencing was applied to naive, central memory and regulatory T cell samples, giving an average of roughly 3.6 million total reads per sample. After sorted cells were lysed in RLT buffer, RNA was extracted with DNase-treated RNeasy Micro or Mini kits, with the choice depending on cell number. To prevent cross-contamination, every cell subset was processed on its own, while patient and healthy donor samples were processed together. Using the immunoSEQ multiplex PCR, TCRB sequences were amplified from cDNA into 87-bp fragments spanning the CDR3 region. Amplicons were sequenced on the Illumina HiSeq platform. On the study's bioinformatics: Synthetic template baselines were used to correct PCR bias computationally, reads within Hamming distance 2 were collapsed, and singletons that could not be merged were discarded. Reads were aligned to IMGT to assign V, D and J genes, CDR3 length, and insertions or deletions at six rearrangement sites. Within each subset, clonotype counts were normalized to sorted cell number, after which true diversity and Gini coefficients were computed with the tcR R package. The overlap coefficient, calculated on TCRB nucleotide sequences, was used to measure repertoire sharing. Out-of-frame TCRB sequences from naive cells were analyzed as a proxy for the pre-selection repertoire. TCRdb took over this immuneACCESS table, retaining in-frame rearrangements with V and J assigned. Such tables are incomplete; in checked studies, under half of the missing clones stem from an unresolved V gene, and the remainder is unexplained. The V and J calls and clone size are taken from that table; D and trimming were inferred from the DNA. The sample table shows some 700,000 clones, and roughly 13% are seen once. The leading ten clones occupy 0.022% of the sample.

Ends trimmed: V by 5 bases, J by 3 bases; bases unmatched to a gene: 3. Sequences SEHNR (CDR1) and FQNEAQ (CDR2) are obtained from the germline V gene (reference sequence). The CDR3 spans 13 residues, from the cysteine through the phenylalanine. Only the CDR3 DNA stays, 39 bases, in frame from base 1. The sequenced material came from naive CD4+ T cells from blood. This sample's cell subset or site label indicates: true naive CD4+ T cells. The source of this sequence is a man aged 18-30 years with type 1 diabetes. The chain was built from TRBV7-9 and TRBJ1-1; TRBD1 matches 7 bases in the middle. The nucleotide sequence reads TGTGCCAGCAGCATAACAGGGGACACTGAAGCTTTCTTT. It specifies CASSITGDTEAFF. Reference TRBV7-9 and TRBJ1-1 genes cover what lies past the CDR3, so the full variable domain is DTGVSQNPRHKITKRGQNVTFRCDPISEHNRLYWYRQTLGQGPEFLTYFQNEAQLEKSRLLSDRFSAERPKGSFSTLEIQRTEQGDSAMYLCASSITGDTEAFFGQGTRLTVV.